This T cell receptor beta chain was profiled in a study of blood T cell repertoires in COVID-19. Cohort assignment relied on participant-reported clinical history. V trimming: 5 bases; J trimming: 6 bases; junction bases outside the gene matches: 10. Germline assignment: CDR1 GTSNPN and CDR2 SVGIG (reference sequence). This CDR3 contains 14 residues. In the original analysis: From reference gene primer amplification, estimates of nucleated cell counts were derived. The data were produced by immunoSEQ multiplex PCR, yet TCRdb's version contains in-frame clones alone and is incomplete. The V and J calls and clone size are taken from that table; D and trimming were inferred from the DNA. The sample consists of some 330,000 clones, about 90% of them appearing once.

The sequenced material came from PBMCs or T cells enriched from blood (not recorded which). The receptor's source is a man aged 35 to 55 in a cohort exposed to, infected with or recovered from COVID-19 (not recorded which). This chain uses TRBV30 with TRBJ1-5, with TRBD1 matching over 7 bases. The chain's CDR3 is CAWGDGTDLQPQHF. The CDR3, as DNA: TGTGCCTGGGGCGATGGGACAGATCTTCAGCCCCAGCATTTT.